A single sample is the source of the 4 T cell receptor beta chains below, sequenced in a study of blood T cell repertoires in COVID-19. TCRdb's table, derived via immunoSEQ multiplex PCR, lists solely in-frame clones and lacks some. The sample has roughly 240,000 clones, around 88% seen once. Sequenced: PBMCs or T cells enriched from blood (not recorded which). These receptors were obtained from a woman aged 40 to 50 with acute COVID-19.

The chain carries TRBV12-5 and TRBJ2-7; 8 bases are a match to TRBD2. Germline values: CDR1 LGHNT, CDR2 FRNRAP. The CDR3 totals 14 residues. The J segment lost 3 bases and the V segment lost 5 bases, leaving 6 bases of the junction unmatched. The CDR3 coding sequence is TGTGCTAGTGGTCCCACCAGCGGGGGCTACGAGCAGTACTTC. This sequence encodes CASGPTSGGYEQYF.

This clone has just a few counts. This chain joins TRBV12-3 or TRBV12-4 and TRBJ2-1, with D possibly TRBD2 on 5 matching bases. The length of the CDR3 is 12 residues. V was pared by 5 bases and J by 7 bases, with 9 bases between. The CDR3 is CASSGGQNEQFF. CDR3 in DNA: TGTGCCAGCAGTGGAGGTCAAAATGAGCAGTTCTTC.

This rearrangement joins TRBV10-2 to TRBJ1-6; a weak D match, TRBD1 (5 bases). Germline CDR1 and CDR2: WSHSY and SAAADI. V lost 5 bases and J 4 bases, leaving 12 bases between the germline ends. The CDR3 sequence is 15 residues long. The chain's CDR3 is CASSPDTVYNSPLHF. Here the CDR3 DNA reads TGCGCCAGCAGTCCGGACACTGTATATAATTCACCCCTCCACTTT.

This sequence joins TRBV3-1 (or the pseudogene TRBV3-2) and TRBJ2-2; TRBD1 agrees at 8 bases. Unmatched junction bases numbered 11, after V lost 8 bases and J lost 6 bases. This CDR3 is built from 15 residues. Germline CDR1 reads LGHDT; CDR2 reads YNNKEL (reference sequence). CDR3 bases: TGTGCCAGCTCGGACAGGGTCATATCCCCCGGGGAGCTGTTTTTT. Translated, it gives CASSDRVISPGELFF.